This T cell receptor (beta chain) was sequenced during a study of blood T cells in healthy people across ages. Study results and caveats: Greater diversity and more naive CD4+ cells were seen in long-lived donors than in aged donors. PBMCs went unsorted, and a conclusive naive versus antigen-experienced comparison was therefore prevented.

This clonotype was seen more than once but under ten times. Its antigen is still unknown. Then a second PCR, running about 7 to 11 cycles, was carried out with a sample-barcoded 5' primer and a J-beta primer mix. TCRdb ran MiXCR on the 5' RACE reads and lists one entry per CDR3 protein. The data show about a million distinct CDR3 sequences, roughly 43% seen once. The germline gives CDR1 DFQATT, CDR2 SNEGSKA (reference sequence). Trimming left V 6 bases short and J 4 bases short, with 26 bases between. The CDR3 runs to 17 residues. What was sequenced was blood. J is TRBJ2-3 and V is TRBV20-1; D possibly matches TRBD1 or TRBD2 (5 bases each). The TCR was taken from a young man in good health. CDR3 DNA: TGCAGTGCCCCACGAGGGGCTGGGGCAGGGAGAGCAGATACGCAGTATTTT. It is translated as CSAPRGAGAGRADTQYF.